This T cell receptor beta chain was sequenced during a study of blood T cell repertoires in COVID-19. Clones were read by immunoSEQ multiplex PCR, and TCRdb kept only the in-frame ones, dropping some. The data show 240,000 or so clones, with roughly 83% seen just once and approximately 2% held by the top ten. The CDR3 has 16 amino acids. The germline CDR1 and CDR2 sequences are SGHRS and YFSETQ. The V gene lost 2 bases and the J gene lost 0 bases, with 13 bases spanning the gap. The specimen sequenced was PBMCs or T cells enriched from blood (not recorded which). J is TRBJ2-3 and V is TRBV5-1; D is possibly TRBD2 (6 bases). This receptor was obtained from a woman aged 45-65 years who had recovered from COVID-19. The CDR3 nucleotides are TGCGCCAGCAGCTTAGACATCGGAGGGAGCACAGATACGCAGTATTTT. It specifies CASSLDIGGSTDTQYF.